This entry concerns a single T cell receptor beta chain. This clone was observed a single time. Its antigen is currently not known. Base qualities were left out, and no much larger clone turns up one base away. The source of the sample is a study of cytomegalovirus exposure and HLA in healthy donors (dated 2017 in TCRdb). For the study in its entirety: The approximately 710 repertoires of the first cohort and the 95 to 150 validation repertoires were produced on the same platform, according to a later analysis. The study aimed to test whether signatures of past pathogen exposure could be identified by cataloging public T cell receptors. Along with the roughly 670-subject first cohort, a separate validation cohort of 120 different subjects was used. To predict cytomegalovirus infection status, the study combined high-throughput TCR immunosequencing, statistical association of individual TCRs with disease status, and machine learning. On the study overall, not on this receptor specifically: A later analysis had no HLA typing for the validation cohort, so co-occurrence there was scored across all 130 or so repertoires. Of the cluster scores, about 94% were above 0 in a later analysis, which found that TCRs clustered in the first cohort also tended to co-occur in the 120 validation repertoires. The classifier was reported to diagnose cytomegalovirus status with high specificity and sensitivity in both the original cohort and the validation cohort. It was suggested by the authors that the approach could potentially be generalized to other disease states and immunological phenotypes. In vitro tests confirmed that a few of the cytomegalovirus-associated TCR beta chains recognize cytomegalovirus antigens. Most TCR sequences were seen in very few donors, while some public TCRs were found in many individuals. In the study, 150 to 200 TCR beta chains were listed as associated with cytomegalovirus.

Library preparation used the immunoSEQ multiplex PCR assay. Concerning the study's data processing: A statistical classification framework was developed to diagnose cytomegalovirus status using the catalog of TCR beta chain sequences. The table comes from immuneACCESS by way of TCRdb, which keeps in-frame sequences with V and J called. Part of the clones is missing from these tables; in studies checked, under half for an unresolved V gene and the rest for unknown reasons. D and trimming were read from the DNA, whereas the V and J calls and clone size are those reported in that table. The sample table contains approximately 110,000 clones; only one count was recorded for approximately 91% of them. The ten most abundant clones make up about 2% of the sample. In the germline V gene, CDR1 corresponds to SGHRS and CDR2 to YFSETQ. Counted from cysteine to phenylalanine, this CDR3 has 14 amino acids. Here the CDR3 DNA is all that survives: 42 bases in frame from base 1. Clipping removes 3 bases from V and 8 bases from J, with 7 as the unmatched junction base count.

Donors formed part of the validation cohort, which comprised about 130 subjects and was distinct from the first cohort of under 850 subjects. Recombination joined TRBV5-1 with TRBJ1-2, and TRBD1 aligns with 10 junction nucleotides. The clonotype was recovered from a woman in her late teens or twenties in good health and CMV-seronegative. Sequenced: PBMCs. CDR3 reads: CASSSNRDRGGYTF. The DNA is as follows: TGCGCCAGCAGCTCCAATCGGGACAGGGGCGGCTACACCTTC.